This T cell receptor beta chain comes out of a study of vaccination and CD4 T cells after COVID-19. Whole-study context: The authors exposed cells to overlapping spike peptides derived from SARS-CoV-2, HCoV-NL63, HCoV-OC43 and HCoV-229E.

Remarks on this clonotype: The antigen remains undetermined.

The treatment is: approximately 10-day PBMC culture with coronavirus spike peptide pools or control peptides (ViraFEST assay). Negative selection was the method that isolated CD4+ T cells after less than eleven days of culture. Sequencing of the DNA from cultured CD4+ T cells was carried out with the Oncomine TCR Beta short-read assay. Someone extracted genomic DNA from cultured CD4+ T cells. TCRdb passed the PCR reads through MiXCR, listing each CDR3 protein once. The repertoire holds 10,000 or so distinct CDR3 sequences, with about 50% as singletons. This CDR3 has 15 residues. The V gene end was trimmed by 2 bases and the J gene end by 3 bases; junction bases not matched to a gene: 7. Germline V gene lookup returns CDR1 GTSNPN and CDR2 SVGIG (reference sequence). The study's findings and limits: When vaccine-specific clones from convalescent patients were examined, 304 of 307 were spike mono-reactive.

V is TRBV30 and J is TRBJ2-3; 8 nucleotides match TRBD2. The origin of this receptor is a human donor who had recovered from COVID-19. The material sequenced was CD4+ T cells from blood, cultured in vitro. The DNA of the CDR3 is TGTGCCTGGAGTTACGGGGGGGCAGTTACAGATACGCAGTATTTT. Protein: CAWSYGGAVTDTQYF.